These 21 T cell receptor beta chains came from one sample sequenced in a study of early T cells in non-severe SARS-CoV-2 infection. MiXCR was run by TCRdb on the 5' RACE reads, yielding one entry per CDR3 protein. The table includes 49,000 or so distinct CDR3 sequences, 5.5% to 6.5% detected once. The sequenced sample was whole blood, obtained at baseline. The receptor source for this set is an adult who was a healthcare worker with PCR-confirmed SARS-CoV-2 infection or an uninfected control (not recorded which).

In its sample, this clonotype was seen a few times. The genes are TRBV18 and TRBJ2-5; 7 bases are shared with TRBD1. The CDR3 runs to 15 residues. Trimming removed 3 bases from V and 5 bases from J; junction bases left unmatched: 9. CDR1 and CDR2 (germline): KGHSH, LQKENI. The CDR3 region is CASSPMGQYLETQYF. The CDR3, as DNA: TGTGCCAGCTCACCTATGGGACAGTATCTGGAGACCCAGTACTTC.

This rearrangement joins TRBV27 to TRBJ1-4; D is uncertain. The germline V and J ends were trimmed by 3 bases and 8 bases, with 13 bases remaining between them. CDR1 and CDR2 from the germline V gene are MNHEY and SMNVEV (reference sequence). CDR3 length equals 14 residues. CDR3: CASSFSPSGEKLFF. The DNA of the CDR3 is TGTGCCAGCAGTTTCTCACCTTCTGGGGAAAAACTGTTTTTT.

The V and J genes are TRBV11-2 and TRBJ2-1, with D maybe TRBD2 (5 bases). The CDR3 sequence is 15 residues long. V was trimmed by 5 bases and J by 6 bases, leaving 17 bases between them. The germline V gene encodes CDR1 SGHAT and CDR2 FQNNGV. Here the CDR3 reads CASSPITHRGNEQFF. The CDR3 DNA is TGTGCCAGCAGCCCCATCACCCACCGGGGCAATGAGCAGTTCTTC.

V and J are TRBV9 and TRBJ2-5; TRBD2 aligns across 10 bases. The CDR3 totals 15 residues. V shed 0 bases and J 5 bases; nucleotides not matched to a gene: 4. Germline loops: CDR1 SGDLS, CDR2 YYNGEE. The CDR3: CASSVGGTSVETQYF. DNA of the CDR3: TGTGCCAGCAGCGTAGGAGGGACTAGCGTCGAGACCCAGTACTTC.

This clonotype has a handful of counts. V usage is TRBV20-1 and J usage is TRBJ2-7; D not certain. Trimming stripped 2 bases from V and 3 bases from J, with 5 bases between. In germline, CDR1 is DFQATT, CDR2 SNEGSKA (reference sequence). This CDR3 comprises 11 residues. The CDR3 DNA follows: TGCAGTGCTAGATTCGTCTACGAGCAGTACTTC. It yields the protein CSARFVYEQYF.

In this sample, this clonotype turned up many times. The chain employs TRBV7-2 and TRBJ2-1; no firm D call. V was pared by 1 base and J by 0 bases, with 4 bases between. The CDR3 contains 14 residues. Germline CDR1 is SGHTA and CDR2 is FQGNSA. The CDR3 sequence is CASSLGSSYNEQFF. Written as DNA, the CDR3 is TGTGCCAGCAGCTTAGGTAGCTCCTACAATGAGCAGTTCTTC.

This chain links TRBV7-2 with TRBJ2-1, with 8 positions matching TRBD2. Trimming removed 6 bases from V and 0 bases from J; junction bases left unmatched: 7. This CDR3 spans 16 amino acids. Germline assignment: CDR1 SGHTA and CDR2 FQGNSA. The CDR3 reads CASRKKSGSSYNEQFF. The CDR3 DNA follows: TGTGCCAGCAGGAAAAAGAGCGGGAGCTCCTACAATGAGCAGTTCTTC.

V is TRBV3-1 and J is TRBJ1-2; no definite D call. Germline CDR1 reads LGHDT; CDR2 reads YNNKEL (reference sequence). CDR3 length: 12 residues. Trimming cost V 1 base and J 8 bases, with 8 bases left between them. The CDR3 protein is CASSQGWGGYTF. The CDR3 region has the DNA TGTGCCAGCAGCCAAGGATGGGGAGGCTACACCTTC.

This chain joins TRBV7-9 and TRBJ2-7; no firm D call. The V and J ends lost 5 bases and 6 bases respectively, with 11 bases between them. This CDR3 spans 12 amino acids. Germline CDR1 and CDR2: SEHNR and FQNEAQ (reference sequence). DNA of the CDR3: TGTGCCAGCAGCCCCACCCTGGGCGAGCAGTACTTC. Translation: CASSPTLGEQYF.

This chain connects TRBV15 to TRBJ2-7; 11 nucleotides line up with TRBD2. V gave up 0 bases and J gave up 4 bases; unmatched junction bases: 11. Germline V gene sequence: CDR1 LNHNV, CDR2 YYDKDF (reference sequence). CDR3 size: 18 residues. CDR3 loop: CATSRDKASGGRRYEQYF. CDR3 bases: TGTGCCACCAGCAGAGATAAGGCTAGCGGGGGGAGGAGATACGAGCAGTACTTC.

This clonotype occurred a few times. The chain is built from TRBV12-5 and TRBJ1-2; the D is unclear. Germline V gene sequence: CDR1 LGHNT, CDR2 FRNRAP. The CDR3 spans 13 residues. V lost 5 bases, J lost 3 bases, and 10 bases lay in between. In DNA, the CDR3 is TGTGCTAGTGGTCTTTGGCAGTACTATGGCTACACCTTC. Translating it yields CASGLWQYYGYTF.

Points on this clonotype: A read error may be the cause here, since a much bigger clone is one base away. The chain is built from TRBV11-2 and TRBJ1-1, with D perhaps matching TRBD1 (5 bases). Per germline, CDR1 SGHAT and CDR2 FQNNGV. The CDR3 covers 17 residues. V was cut by 2 bases and J by 4 bases, with 20 bases left in between. CDR3 in DNA: TGTGCCAGCAGCTTACCGGAACAGGTGTTCATGGGCACTGAAGCTTTCTTT. Residues: CASSLPEQVFMGTEAFF.

This clonotype was detected only a few times. At one of its ends the junction is not consistent with the germline gene, which may arise from a read error. The V call is TRBV6-2 or TRBV6-3, the J call TRBJ1-5, with D perhaps TRBD1 (6 bases). The CDR3 is made up of 14 amino acids. Germline loops: CDR1 MNHEY, CDR2 SVGEGT. Here the CDR3 reads CASSPGHPNQLQHF. CDR3 nucleotides: TGTGCCAGCAGTCCGGGACACCCAAATCAGCTCCAGCATTTT.

This clonotype was picked up many times. The chain joins TRBV11-2 to TRBJ2-3, with 8 bases identical to TRBD2. V dropped 1 base and J dropped 7; count of bases not matched to a gene: 7. The CDR3 is 15 amino acids. Per the germline V gene, CDR1 is SGHAT and CDR2 is FQNNGV. The CDR3 DNA reads TGTGCCAGCAGCTTAGGGGGGACTAGAGGAAATACGCAGTATTTT. Residues: CASSLGGTRGNTQYF.

The chain is built from TRBV3-1 and TRBJ2-4; maybe TRBD2 (6 bases). Germline assignment: CDR1 LGHDT and CDR2 YNNKEL (reference sequence). Between the trimmed V and J ends, which lost 0 bases and 0 bases, there was a span of 12 bases. This CDR3 region has 17 residues. CDR3 sequence: CASSQERRGIAKNIQYF. The CDR3 DNA follows: TGTGCCAGCAGCCAAGAAAGGAGGGGAATAGCCAAAAACATTCAGTACTTC.

This rearrangement joins TRBV7-9 to TRBJ1-2; maybe TRBD1 (6 bases). The CDR3 loop spans 13 amino acids. V lost 7 bases to trimming and J lost 6 bases, with 15 bases between them. CDR1 and CDR2 from the germline V gene are SEHNR and FQNEAQ (reference sequence). The CDR3 region is CASIIAGGHGYTF. Here the CDR3 DNA reads TGTGCCAGCATCATTGCCGGGGGGCATGGCTACACCTTC.

This clonotype was seen ten or more times. The chain uses TRBV9 and TRBJ1-6, with no clear D. V was shortened by 6 bases and J by 7 bases, with 8 bases between the two germline ends. This CDR3 comprises 12 residues. The germline V gene has CDR1 SGDLS and CDR2 YYNGEE. CDR3: CASNLGNSPLHF. The CDR3 coding sequence is TGTGCCAGCAACTTAGGGAATTCACCCCTCCACTTT.

The chain links TRBV3-1 to TRBJ2-5; D is tentatively TRBD1 or TRBD2 (5 bases each). The germline CDR1 and CDR2 sequences are LGHDT and YNNKEL (reference sequence). The CDR3 sequence is 16 residues long. V lost 1 base and J lost 6, with 18 bases in between. The CDR3 loop reads CASSQVGTTTGKTQYF. Written as DNA, the CDR3 is TGTGCCAGCAGCCAAGTAGGGACCACCACGGGCAAGACCCAGTACTTC.

This clonotype was detected many times. V usage is TRBV24-1 and J usage is TRBJ1-1; possibly TRBD1 for D (5 bases). The CDR3 has 14 residues. The V and J ends lost 5 bases and 5 bases respectively, with 14 bases between them. The germline V gene has CDR1 KGHDR and CDR2 SFDVKD. The CDR3 sequence: CATSVEGEGTEAFF. CDR3 coding DNA: TGTGCCACCAGTGTTGAGGGCGAGGGGACTGAAGCTTTCTTT.

This clonotype ranks as medium-sized. This chain connects TRBV7-2 to TRBJ2-7, with D perhaps assigned TRBD1 or TRBD2 (5 bases each). The CDR3 is made up of 15 amino acids. Trimming shortened V by 1 base and J by 4 bases, and 14 bases separated the two germline ends. Germline lookup yields CDR1 SGHTA and CDR2 FQGNSA. CDR3 protein: CASSLDGTRTYEQYF. CDR3 DNA sequence: TGTGCCAGCAGCTTAGACGGGACCCGGACATACGAGCAGTACTTC. The full variable domain, with the rest looked up from reference TRBV7-2 and TRBJ2-7, is GAGVSQSPSNKVTEKGKDVELRCDPISGHTALYWYRQSLGQGLEFLIYFQGNSAPDKSGLPSDRFSAERTGGSVSTLTIQRTQQEDSAVYLCASSLDGTRTYEQYFGPGTRLTVT.

The table lists this clonotype with many counts. This chain's CDR3 is CASSWKAGGQGKTDTQYF. The CDR3 DNA reads TGCGCCAGCAGCTGGAAAGCGGGGGGCCAGGGTAAGACAGATACGCAGTATTTT. The rearrangement uses TRBV4-3 and TRBJ2-3; 9 bases align to TRBD2. CDR3 length: 18 amino acids. Germline V gives CDR1 LGHNA, CDR2 YSLEER. V lost 5 bases, J lost 3 bases, and 15 bases stayed unmatched.